The T cell receptor beta chain described here comes from a study of PD-1 blockade in classical Hodgkin lymphoma. General study findings and limits: Excluded were patients who started nivolumab under 1 year after ASCT, a group that had lower diversity.

This clone was counted between two and nine times. Its target is unknown. The assay was immunoSEQ multiplex PCR, and TCRdb's table has in-frame clones only and misses some. Of under 25,000 clones in the sample, around three quarters were seen once. The patients all showed relapse after autologous stem cell transplantation, while their brentuximab vedotin exposure varied. Between the trimmed V and J ends, which lost 0 bases and 3 bases, there was a span of 12 bases. This CDR3 region has 15 residues. The germline V gene has CDR1 SGHKS and CDR2 YYEKEE (reference sequence). The sequence was collected from a human donor with classical Hodgkin lymphoma. This chain links TRBV5-5 with TRBJ1-1; D gene ambiguous. The sample consisted of peripheral blood mononuclear cells (PBMCs), taken before the second cycle of nivolumab. The CDR3 DNA follows: TGTGCCAGCAGCTTGGTTGTGGGGAGGTACACTGAAGCTTTCTTT. Protein: CASSLVVGRYTEAFF.